Here is one T cell receptor beta chain with its context. Its antigen is not known. This CDR3 has 14 amino acids. Germline-derived CDR1 and CDR2 are DFQATT and SNEGSKA (reference sequence). V gave up 5 bases and J gave up 3 bases, with 16 bases separating them. The data were obtained in a study of post-analysis software for immune sequencing data. Unique molecular identifiers featured in each of the TCR beta cDNA libraries. TCRdb ran MiXCR on the PCR reads and lists one entry per CDR3 protein. Seen here are 700,000 to 800,000 distinct CDR3 sequences, less than 35% observed once, and the top ten hold approximately 0.55%. Study-wide points: Roughly five TRBV segments appeared more often in patients than in controls, and TRBV5-6, TRBV5-1 and TRBV20-1 were among these.

The clonotype originates from a girl aged 10 to 17 with multiple sclerosis. The rearrangement joins TRBV20-1 to TRBJ1-1; D is possibly TRBD1 (5 bases). The sample was blood. Here the CDR3 DNA reads TGCAGTGCTTCGGGAGGGGCCCCAGACACTGAAGCTTTCTTT. This codes for CSASGGAPDTEAFF.